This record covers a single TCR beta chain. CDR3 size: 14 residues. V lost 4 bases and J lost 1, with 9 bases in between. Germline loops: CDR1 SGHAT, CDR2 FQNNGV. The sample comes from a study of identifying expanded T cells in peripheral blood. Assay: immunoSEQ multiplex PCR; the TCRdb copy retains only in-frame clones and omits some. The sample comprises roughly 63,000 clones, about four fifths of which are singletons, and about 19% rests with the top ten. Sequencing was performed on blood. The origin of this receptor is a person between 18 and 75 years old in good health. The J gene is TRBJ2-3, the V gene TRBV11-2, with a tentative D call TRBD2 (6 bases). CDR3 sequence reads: CASSSQRGTDTQYF. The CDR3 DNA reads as TGTGCCAGCAGCTCGCAGCGGGGCACAGATACGCAGTATTTT.